A single sample gave rise to the 30 T cell receptor beta chains below, sequenced in a study of cytomegalovirus exposure and HLA in healthy donors. Both 60 Vbeta primers and 13 Jbeta primers went into the PCR. Only in-frame clones appear in the TCRdb table, and some are missing; sequencing was by immunoSEQ multiplex PCR. The sample yields just over 150,000 clones, almost 80% seen once. The specimen sequenced was PBMCs. Receptors were obtained from a woman aged 45-65 years in good health and CMV-seropositive.

The chain links TRBV6-5 to TRBJ1-2; a possible D gene is TRBD1 (6 bases). V was cut by 2 bases and J by 2 bases, with 12 bases left in between. The CDR3 is 15 amino acids. Germline V gene lookup returns CDR1 MNHEY and CDR2 SVGAGI. CDR3 amino acids: CASSYARDTNYGYTF. Here the CDR3 DNA reads TGTGCCAGCAGTTACGCCCGGGACACCAACTATGGCTACACCTTC.

This clone was counted a single time. The chain carries TRBV27 and TRBJ1-5; D is undetermined. Looked up from germline, CDR1 is MNHEY and CDR2 is SMNVEV (reference sequence). Trimming left V 6 bases short and J 4 bases short, with 13 bases between. The CDR3 has 14 residues. The CDR3 here is CASSLGISNQPQHF. In DNA, the CDR3 is TGTGCCAGCAGCCTCGGGATCTCAAATCAGCCCCAGCATTTT.

This rearrangement joins TRBV10-3 to TRBJ2-1; 9 nucleotides align to TRBD2. The germline V gene has CDR1 ENHRY and CDR2 SYGVKD. Germline trimming cut 8 bases from V and 8 bases from J; bases unmatched to any gene: 13. The CDR3 runs 15 residues. CDR3 in DNA: TGTGCCATCTCCCAGGACTGGCGGGGGGGCCATGAGCAGTTCTTC. Translation: CAISQDWRGGHEQFF.

The rearrangement uses TRBV28 and TRBJ2-1; possible D gene TRBD2, 7 bases. The CDR3 is made up of 17 amino acids. The V end lost 4 bases, the J end lost 4 bases, and 20 bases lay between the germline ends. In germline, CDR1 is MDHEN, CDR2 SYDVKM. CDR3 protein: CASSSHLRGEGYNEQFF. The CDR3 nucleotides read TGTGCCAGCAGTTCCCACCTGAGGGGGGAGGGGTACAATGAGCAGTTCTTC.

The chain joins TRBV5-1 to TRBJ1-4; D possibly corresponds to TRBD1 (5 bases). CDR3 length: 16 residues. Germline V gene data show CDR1 as SGHRS and CDR2 as YFSETQ. V lost 1 base, J lost 7 bases, and 17 bases lay in between. The CDR3 here is CASSLSAGSEGEKLFF. The CDR3 DNA sequence: TGCGCCAGCAGCTTGTCTGCAGGGTCGGAGGGTGAAAAACTGTTTTTT.

V is TRBV19 and J is TRBJ1-5; 7 positions match TRBD1. V shed 5 bases and J 6 bases; nucleotides not matched to a gene: 10. There are 15 residues in the CDR3. Germline V CDR1 and CDR2: LNHDA, SQIVND (reference sequence). The CDR3 DNA follows: TGTGCCAGTAGTCCAAGGGACAGTGTGGCTCAGCCCCAGCATTTT. It translates to CASSPRDSVAQPQHF.

The chain employs TRBV7-9 and TRBJ2-1; 9 nucleotides line up with TRBD2. Germline CDR1 reads SEHNR; CDR2 reads FQNEAQ (reference sequence). The V gene end was trimmed by 6 bases and the J gene end by 3 bases; junction bases not matched to a gene: 6. This CDR3 contains 15 residues. Here the CDR3 DNA reads TGTGCCAGCAGTTTAAATAGCGGGGGCTACAATGAGCAGTTCTTC. This translates into CASSLNSGGYNEQFF. The whole variable domain, filled in from reference TRBV7-9 and TRBJ2-1, reads DTGVSQNPRHKITKRGQNVTFRCDPISEHNRLYWYRQTLGQGPEFLTYFQNEAQLEKSRLLSDRFSAERPKGSFSTLEIQRTEQGDSAMYLCASSLNSGGYNEQFFGPGTRLTVL.

The chain employs TRBV28 and TRBJ1-1; 8 positions agree with TRBD1. V lost 7 bases, J lost 4 bases, and 8 bases stayed unmatched. Germline CDR1 and CDR2: MDHEN and SYDVKM. The CDR3 loop spans 14 amino acids. The CDR3 DNA reads TGTGCCAGCAATGCAGGGGGCGGAATCACTGAAGCTTTCTTT. Its translation is CASNAGGGITEAFF.

This clone was detected a few times. This chain uses TRBV6-5 with TRBJ2-7; tentative D call: TRBD2 (7 bases). The V end was cut by 9 bases, the J end by 3 bases, with 21 bases between. CDR1 and CDR2 from the germline V gene are MNHEY and SVGAGI. The CDR3 extends over 15 amino acids. CDR3 loop: CASSPVGGGFYEQYF. CDR3 sequence (DNA): TGTGCCAGTTCGCCAGTAGGGGGGGGGTTCTACGAGCAGTACTTC.

V usage is TRBV7-9 and J usage is TRBJ1-2; possibly TRBD1 for D (5 bases). This CDR3 has 14 amino acids. V dropped 3 bases and J dropped 2 bases, with 10 bases sitting between them. Germline CDR1 SEHNR, CDR2 FQNEAQ (reference sequence). The chain's CDR3 is CASSFTGLNYGYTF. Written as DNA, the CDR3 is TGTGCCAGCAGCTTTACGGGACTGAACTATGGCTACACCTTC.

The gene calls are TRBV2 and TRBJ2-1; 12 bases match TRBD2. The CDR3 runs 15 residues. Trimming removed 5 bases from V and 8 bases from J; junction bases left unmatched: 7. CDR1 SNHLY and CDR2 FYNNEI come from the germline V gene. CDR3 sequence (DNA): TGTGCCAGCAGTCTCACCGGGACTAGCGGGCATGAGCAGTTCTTC. The encoded protein is CASSLTGTSGHEQFF.

This clone has more than one count but fewer than ten. Other DNA variants within this sample encode the same CDR3. The chain recombines TRBV18 with TRBJ2-7, with 7 bases lining up with TRBD1. The length of the CDR3 is 13 residues. With V trimmed by 3 bases and J by 4 bases, 3 bases remained unmatched. Germline-derived CDR1 and CDR2 are KGHSH and LQKENI. The CDR3 sequence: CASSPGTDYEQYF. The CDR3 region has the DNA TGTGCCAGCTCACCTGGGACAGATTACGAGCAGTACTTC.

In its sample, this clone was seen once. This chain connects TRBV2 to TRBJ2-5; TRBD2 matches 10 bases. V shed 8 bases, J shed 5 bases, and the junction held 14 bases outside the gene matches. Germline V gene data show CDR1 as SNHLY and CDR2 as FYNNEI. This CDR3 region has 16 residues. The CDR3 coding sequence is TGTGCCAGCGAGATATCAAGCGGGAGGGCCGGGGAGACCCAGTACTTC. Amino acids: CASEISSGRAGETQYF.

This clone was seen more than once but under ten times. V and J are TRBV11-2 and TRBJ2-7; TRBD1 matches at 10 bases. There are 14 residues in the CDR3. Germline-derived CDR1 and CDR2 are SGHAT and FQNNGV. The V and J ends lost 7 bases and 3 bases, in that order; junction bases with no gene match: 6. Here the CDR3 reads CASKRQGADYEQYF. CDR3 in DNA: TGTGCCAGCAAAAGACAGGGGGCAGACTACGAGCAGTACTTC.

This chain joins TRBV30 and TRBJ2-2, with 10 bases that match TRBD1. Trimming cost V 0 bases and J 3 bases; bases outside gene matches: 7. CDR3 length: 17 amino acids. CDR1 and CDR2 from the germline V gene are GTSNPN and SVGIG (reference sequence). CDR3 DNA sequence: TGTGCCTGGAGTGTACTATCAGGACAGGGGGACACCGGGGAGCTGTTTTTT. Its translation is CAWSVLSGQGDTGELFF. Together with reference TRBV30 and TRBJ2-2, the CDR3 gives the full variable domain: SQTIHQWPATLVQPVGSPLSLECTVEGTSNPNLYWYRQAAGRGLQLLFYSVGIGQISSEVPQNLSASRPQDRQFILSSKKLLLSDSGFYLCAWSVLSGQGDTGELFFGEGSRLTVL.

V and J are TRBV6-1 and TRBJ2-1; D may be TRBD2 (6 bases). Germline CDR1 MNHNS, CDR2 SASEGT. The CDR3 sequence is 13 residues long. V gave up 7 bases and J gave up 6 bases, with 13 bases separating them. The CDR3 is CASTTAGRNEQFF. The CDR3 DNA sequence: TGTGCCAGCACTACGGCGGGGCGCAATGAGCAGTTCTTC.

J is TRBJ2-5 and V is TRBV29-1, with TRBD2 matching over 10 bases. Unmatched junction bases numbered 13, after V lost 6 bases and J lost 3 bases. Per the germline V gene, CDR1 is SQVTM and CDR2 is ANQGSEA. The CDR3 is made up of 16 amino acids. This chain's CDR3 is CSVVSSLLAGEETQYF. CDR3 sequence (DNA): TGCAGCGTCGTCTCCTCCCTCCTAGCGGGGGAAGAGACCCAGTACTTC.

The chain uses TRBV5-6 and TRBJ2-2, with D unresolved. The CDR3 length is 16 residues. Germline CDR1 reads SGHDT; CDR2 reads YYEEEE. V was shortened by 6 bases and J by 2 bases, with 17 bases between the two germline ends. CDR3 sequence (DNA): TGTGCCAGCACCCTTTTTGGTCGCGAAAACACCGGGGAGCTGTTTTTT. Protein: CASTLFGRENTGELFF.

The V gene is TRBV6-5, the J gene TRBJ1-1, with 7 bases lining up with TRBD1. The CDR3 is 14 amino acids. Germline values: CDR1 MNHEY, CDR2 SVGAGI. Germline trimming cut 4 bases from V and 6 bases from J; bases unmatched to any gene: 8. CDR3: CASSSDRDRPEAFF. The CDR3 nucleotides read TGTGCCAGCAGTTCTGACAGGGACAGACCTGAAGCTTTCTTT.

The chain carries TRBV5-4 and TRBJ1-2; D gene unclear. This CDR3 is 13 amino acids long. The germline V gene encodes CDR1 SGHNT and CDR2 YYREEE (reference sequence). Between the trimmed V and J ends, which lost 7 bases and 4 bases, there was a span of 14 bases. The DNA for the CDR3 is TGTGCCAGCGGTTCAGTAGGAGTCTATGGCTACACCTTC. Its translation: CASGSVGVYGYTF.

This chain connects TRBV7-2 to TRBJ2-7; 7 bases agree with TRBD1. Germline CDR1 is SGHTA and CDR2 is FQGNSA. Trimming cost V 2 bases and J 1 base; bases outside gene matches: 2. This CDR3 region has 14 residues. The CDR3 DNA is TGTGCCAGCAGCTTACGGGACAGTTCCTACGAGCAGTACTTC. Amino acid sequence: CASSLRDSSYEQYF.

The V call is TRBV19, the J call TRBJ2-7, with D perhaps matching TRBD1 (6 bases). Germline CDR1 reads LNHDA; CDR2 reads SQIVND (reference sequence). V was cut by 7 bases and J by 3 bases, with 13 bases left in between. The CDR3 has 13 amino acids. CDR3 sequence: CASTDRPDYEQYF. The CDR3 coding sequence is TGTGCCAGTACCGACAGGCCGGACTACGAGCAGTACTTC.

The chain links TRBV7-9 to TRBJ1-1, with D perhaps TRBD1 (6 bases). The V end was cut by 8 bases, the J end by 1 base, with 20 bases between. CDR3 length: 16 residues. Germline CDR1 reads SEHNR; CDR2 reads FQNEAQ (reference sequence). CDR3 coding DNA: TGTGCCAGCCGCCTAGGTGGGAGAGGGGGGAACACTGAAGCTTTCTTT. Translation: CASRLGGRGGNTEAFF.

DNA for the CDR3: TGTGCCAGCAGCCCGCCGGGGGGGCGGGAGAATGAGCAGTTCTTC. Protein: CASSPPGGRENEQFF. This chain joins TRBV5-4 and TRBJ2-1; 8 bases map to TRBD2. Trimming took 4 bases from V and 7 from J; bases not matched to a gene: 10. Per germline, CDR1 SGHNT and CDR2 YYREEE (reference sequence). The CDR3 extends over 15 amino acids.

This chain joins TRBV6-5 and TRBJ1-1; D gene uncertain. CDR1 MNHEY and CDR2 SVGAGI come from the germline V gene. The germline V and J ends were trimmed by 5 bases and 0 bases, with 7 bases remaining between them. This CDR3 has 13 residues. This chain's CDR3 is CASSQRMNTEAFF. The CDR3 nucleotides are TGTGCCAGCAGTCAGCGGATGAACACTGAAGCTTTCTTT.

This chain joins TRBV5-6 and TRBJ1-6; D uncertain. In germline, CDR1 is SGHDT, CDR2 YYEEEE. The CDR3 is 13 residues long. Trimming pared 1 base from V and 7 bases from J, leaving 6 bases between. The CDR3 nucleotides are TGTGCCAGCAGCTTGACAGACAATTCACCCCTCCACTTT. It is translated as CASSLTDNSPLHF.

Comments on this clone: This same CDR3 is encoded by further DNA sequences in the sample. Written as DNA, the CDR3 is TGTGCCAGCAGCGCGGGACTAGCGGGGGTCGAGCAGTACTTC. The encoded protein is CASSAGLAGVEQYF. This chain connects TRBV9 to TRBJ2-7; 14 bases map to TRBD2. The CDR3 contains 14 residues. Germline CDR1 SGDLS, CDR2 YYNGEE. The ends lost 3 bases at V and 6 bases at J; junction bases unmatched: 2.

The chain combines TRBV25-1 with TRBJ2-1; D might be TRBD2 (5 bases). The CDR3 sequence is 17 residues long. In germline, CDR1 is MGHDK, CDR2 SYGVNS. The V end lost 4 bases, the J end lost 0 bases, and 16 bases lay between the germline ends. CDR3 loop: CASSGQRVERSYNEQFF. In nucleotides, the CDR3 is TGTGCCAGCAGTGGTCAGAGGGTGGAGCGCTCCTACAATGAGCAGTTCTTC.

The V gene is TRBV19, the J gene TRBJ1-2; weak D call: TRBD1 (6 bases). Trimming cost V 1 base and J 4 bases, with 10 bases left between them. The CDR3 extends over 14 amino acids. The germline V gene encodes CDR1 LNHDA and CDR2 SQIVND (reference sequence). The CDR3 reads CASSIGTDVYGYTF. In nucleotides, the CDR3 is TGTGCCAGTAGTATAGGGACAGATGTCTATGGCTACACCTTC. Together with reference TRBV19 and TRBJ1-2, the CDR3 gives the full variable domain: DGGITQSPKYLFRKEGQNVTLSCEQNLNHDAMYWYRQDPGQGLRLIYYSQIVNDFQKGDIAEGYSVSREKKESFPLTVTSAQKNPTAFYLCASSIGTDVYGYTFGSGTRLTVV.

This chain joins TRBV27 and TRBJ1-2; D possibly corresponds to TRBD1 (6 bases). There are 13 residues in the CDR3. The germline gives CDR1 MNHEY, CDR2 SMNVEV (reference sequence). The ends were cut back, 7 bases at V and 8 bases at J, with 17 bases in the middle. CDR3 residues: CASTQGPGDGYTF. The DNA of the CDR3 is TGTGCCAGCACCCAAGGGCCAGGGGACGGCTACACCTTC.